This entry lists 20 T cell receptor beta chains sequenced from one sample in a study of T cells in Graves' hyperthyroidism and ophthalmopathy. RNA transcripts were the template for amplifying TCR beta CDR3 regions. Researchers ran a first-round RT-PCR on the TCR CDR3 using the HTBI primer set. Using its own MiXCR run on the multiplex PCR reads, TCRdb lists one record per CDR3 protein. The sample holds more than 500,000 distinct CDR3 sequences; roughly 46% are singletons and the top ten take 15% to 20%. The sequencing input was peripheral blood or thyroid tissue (not recorded which). These receptors came from an adult woman with Graves' disease, either hyperthyroidism or ophthalmopathy (not recorded which).

In the case of this clonotype: A junction boundary mismatches the germline segment, possibly from a read error. The J gene is TRBJ2-2, the V gene TRBV7-9; 8 bases map to TRBD1. The CDR3 has 15 amino acids. CDR1 and CDR2 (germline): SEHNR, FQNEAQ (reference sequence). The CDR3 protein is CASRPGQANTGELSW. The CDR3 nucleotides are TGTGCCAGCAGGCCGGGACAGGCGAACACCGGGGAGCTGTCTTGG.

This clonotype was observed many times. This chain connects TRBV28 to TRBJ1-2; no firm D call. Germline V gene sequence: CDR1 MDHEN, CDR2 SYDVKM. The CDR3 extends over 13 amino acids. V lost 10 bases and J 7 bases, leaving 19 bases between the germline ends. The CDR3 bases are TGTGCCATCAAGGCGGTCGCCCCTTCTGGCTACACCTTC. Residues: CAIKAVAPSGYTF.

Many counts were recorded for this clonotype. V and J are TRBV20-1 and TRBJ1-1, with 8 bases aligning to TRBD1. The V segment lost 2 bases and the J segment 3 bases; nucleotides outside the gene matches: 8. The CDR3 loop spans 15 amino acids. CDR1 is DFQATT and CDR2 is SNEGSKA in the germline V gene (reference sequence). CDR3 nucleotide sequence: TGCAGTGCTAGATTGCAGGGGGCCGTGGACACTGAAGCTTTCTTT. This codes for CSARLQGAVDTEAFF.

This clonotype came up many times. The V call is TRBV7-2, the J call TRBJ1-5, with a possible D match to TRBD1 (6 bases). This CDR3 spans 13 amino acids. Trimming removed 1 base at V and 14 bases at J, with 15 bases between. Germline V lookup: CDR1 SGHTA, CDR2 FQGNSA. Here the CDR3 reads CASSLVDWTVEHF. The CDR3 DNA reads TGTGCCAGCAGCTTAGTTGATTGGACAGTGGAGCATTTT. Variable domain in full (rest from reference TRBV7-2 and TRBJ1-5): GAGVSQSPSNKVTEKGKDVELRCDPISGHTALYWYRQSLGQGLEFLIYFQGNSAPDKSGLPSDRFSAERTGGSVSTLTIQRTQQEDSAVYLCASSLVDWTVEHFGDGTRLSIL.

This clonotype was counted many times. The rearrangement uses TRBV5-6 and TRBJ1-2; weak D call: TRBD1 (5 bases). The CDR3 is made up of 13 amino acids. CDR1 SGHDT and CDR2 YYEEEE come from the germline V gene. With 4 bases removed from V and 6 bases from J, the gap between germline ends came to 13 bases. The CDR3 is CASSGDQPHGYTF. DNA for the CDR3: TGTGCCAGCAGCGGGGACCAACCACATGGCTACACCTTC.

The V and J genes are TRBV7-6 and TRBJ2-5, with 12 bases lining up with TRBD2. The CDR3 runs to 13 residues. With V trimmed by 2 bases and J by 9 bases, 1 base remained unmatched. In germline, CDR1 is SGHVS, CDR2 FNYEAQ. CDR3 region: CASSLRLAGAQYF. The CDR3, as DNA: TGTGCCAGCAGCTTAAGACTAGCGGGGGCCCAGTACTTC.

This chain connects TRBV10-1 to TRBJ2-5, with 14 bases aligning to TRBD2. CDR1 WNHNN and CDR2 SYGVQD come from the germline V gene (reference sequence). J gave up 5 bases and V 0 bases, and 8 bases lay outside the gene matches. The CDR3 extends over 18 amino acids. CDR3 amino acids: CASSESETSGRAGETQYF. CDR3 nucleotides: TGCGCCAGCAGTGAGTCAGAGACTAGCGGGAGGGCCGGGGAGACCCAGTACTTC.

This clonotype was found many times. The J gene is TRBJ1-3, the V gene TRBV4-1; 7 bases fit TRBD1. The CDR3 runs 16 residues. The germline V gene has CDR1 MGHRA and CDR2 YSYEKL. With V trimmed by 2 bases and J by 2 bases, 6 bases remained unmatched. CDR3 sequence reads: CASSQSGTDAGNTIYF. In DNA form, the CDR3 reads TGCGCCAGCAGCCAATCTGGGACAGACGCTGGAAACACCATATATTTT.

The CDR3 nucleotides read TGTGCCATCAGCCTAGCGGGAGTCGGGGAGCTGTTTTTT. Protein sequence: CAISLAGVGELFF. This chain links TRBV10-3 with TRBJ2-2; 10 positions agree with TRBD2. Trimming took 6 bases from V and 7 from J; bases not matched to a gene: 2. The CDR3 has 13 residues. CDR1 is ENHRY and CDR2 is SYGVKD in the germline V gene.

This clonotype occurred a few times. The rearrangement links TRBV10-2 to TRBJ1-1; 10 bases agree with TRBD1. Germline V gene data show CDR1 as WSHSY and CDR2 as SAAADI. The CDR3 loop spans 14 amino acids. V gave up 8 bases and J gave up 9 bases; unmatched junction bases: 12. CDR3 in DNA: TGCGCCAGCTCCCTCCCTGGACAGGGGGGACAAGCTTTCTTT. Its translation: CASSLPGQGGQAFF.

This clonotype occurred many times. The gene calls are TRBV7-8 and TRBJ1-2; 7 bases line up with TRBD1. The CDR3 contains 13 residues. After removal of 5 bases from V and 5 bases from J, the junction contained 5 bases not matched to a gene. Germline assignment: CDR1 SGHVS and CDR2 FQNEAQ. CDR3: CASSAGTVYGYTF. CDR3 bases: TGTGCCAGCAGCGCCGGGACAGTTTATGGCTACACCTTC.

This chain joins TRBV28 and TRBJ2-7; possible D gene TRBD2, 5 bases. Trimming took off 1 base at V and 9 bases at J, with 7 bases between the two ends. This CDR3 contains 11 residues. Per the germline V gene, CDR1 is MDHEN and CDR2 is SYDVKM. The CDR3: CASSLFEGQYF. DNA of the CDR3: TGTGCCAGCAGTTTATTTGAGGGGCAGTACTTC.

In this sample, this clonotype turned up many times. CDR3 residues: CASREAGELFF. Here the CDR3 DNA reads TGCGCCAGCAGGGAGGCCGGGGAGCTGTTTTTT. The chain recombines TRBV10-2 with TRBJ2-2; D perhaps matches TRBD2 (5 bases). Between the trimmed V and J ends, which lost 6 bases and 6 bases, there was a span of 5 bases. The CDR3 consists of 11 residues. Per the germline V gene, CDR1 is WSHSY and CDR2 is SAAADI.

The V and J genes are TRBV6-2 or TRBV6-3 and TRBJ2-7; D may be TRBD1 (6 bases). V was cut by 6 bases and J by 3 bases, with 15 bases left in between. The germline CDR1 and CDR2 sequences are MNHEY and SVGEGT. The CDR3 is made up of 14 amino acids. CDR3 DNA sequence: TGTGCCAGCAGCGCTACTGGACAGCACTACGAGCAGTACTTC. This sequence encodes CASSATGQHYEQYF.

This clonotype has only one observation. The rearrangement links TRBV15 to TRBJ2-3; 8 positions agree with TRBD2. Trimming removed 3 bases from V and 2 bases from J; junction bases left unmatched: 7. The CDR3 runs to 16 residues. CDR1 and CDR2 from the germline V gene are LNHNV and YYDKDF (reference sequence). The CDR3 bases are TGTGCCACCAGCAGCCCTAGCGGGTGGCCCACAGATACGCAGTATTTT. Protein: CATSSPSGWPTDTQYF. Supplemented by reference TRBV15 and TRBJ2-3, the full variable domain reads DAMVIQNPRYQVTQFGKPVTLSCSQTLNHNVMYWYQQKSSQAPKLLFHYYDKDFNNEADTPDNFQSRRPNTSFCFLDIRSPGLGDTAMYLCATSSPSGWPTDTQYFGPGTRLTVL.

This clonotype was observed at least ten times. The chain carries TRBV5-6 and TRBJ2-5; D remains ambiguous. Trimming cost V 2 bases and J 0 bases, with 2 bases left between them. The CDR3 contains 12 residues. Germline V lookup: CDR1 SGHDT, CDR2 YYEEEE. CDR3: CASSFHQETQYF. The DNA of the CDR3 is TGTGCCAGCAGCTTCCACCAAGAGACCCAGTACTTC.

The gene calls are TRBV7-9 and TRBJ2-7; the match to TRBD1 covers 8 bases. The germline V gene has CDR1 SEHNR and CDR2 FQNEAQ (reference sequence). CDR3 length equals 15 residues. The junction had 11 bases not matched to a gene; V was cut back by 4 bases and J by 6 bases. CDR3 protein: CASSSQATGVREQYF. CDR3 coding DNA: TGTGCCAGCAGCTCCCAGGCGACAGGGGTGCGCGAGCAGTACTTC.

This clonotype was counted ten times or more. The chain couples TRBV2 to TRBJ1-6; possibly TRBD1 for D (5 bases). The CDR3 totals 14 residues. With 6 bases removed from V and 5 bases from J, the gap between germline ends came to 11 bases. The germline V gene encodes CDR1 SNHLY and CDR2 FYNNEI. The CDR3 DNA is TGTGCCAGCAGCAGGGACCGGAATAATTCACCCCTCCACTTT. Amino acid sequence: CASSRDRNNSPLHF.

At least ten counts were recorded for this clonotype. The gene calls are TRBV20-1 and TRBJ1-3; TRBD1 matches 7 bases. With 3 bases clipped from V and 8 bases from J, the junction kept 7 bases outside the gene matches. This CDR3 is built from 13 residues. The germline V gene has CDR1 DFQATT and CDR2 SNEGSKA (reference sequence). CDR3 sequence reads: CSARKEGTDTIYF. CDR3 sequence (DNA): TGCAGTGCTAGGAAGGAGGGGACAGACACCATATATTTT.

V is TRBV2 and J is TRBJ1-4, with D maybe TRBD1 (5 bases). CDR3 length: 14 residues. CDR1 and CDR2 from the germline V gene are SNHLY and FYNNEI. Trimming removed 8 bases at V and 7 bases at J, with 17 bases between. CDR3 sequence reads: CASGVGAGFEKLFF. DNA of the CDR3: TGTGCCAGCGGCGTTGGGGCAGGGTTTGAAAAACTGTTTTTT.